Listed below are T cell receptor beta chains from one sample, sequenced in a study of blood T cell repertoires in COVID-19. Measured with immunoSEQ multiplex PCR; TCRdb has only the in-frame clones, and not every one. The repertoire holds about 99,000 clones, with around 88% as singletons. The specimen was peripheral blood. These receptors were obtained from a man aged 45-65 years with COVID-19, enrolled during active disease. The CDR3 runs from the conserved cysteine through the conserved F or W. Each record gives: D gene, J gene, clone size, V gene, CDR3 DNA, CDR3 protein. A D gene is named only where the DNA matches it firmly. Size is stated for part of the rows, as once, few or many counts, or as a class when the clone is expanded.

D gene: -; J gene: TRBJ1-1; clone size: -; V gene: TRBV15; CDR3 DNA: TGTGCCACCAGCGGAATTCTCCAGGGCTCGAACACTGAAGCTTTCTTT; CDR3 protein: CATSGILQGSNTEAFF
D gene: -; J gene: TRBJ1-2; clone size: -; V gene: TRBV5-4; CDR3 DNA: TGTGCCAGCAGCGTAAAGACAGGAGACTATGGCTACACCTTC; CDR3 protein: CASSVKTGDYGYTF
D gene: -; J gene: TRBJ1-2; clone size: -; V gene: TRBV6-5; CDR3 DNA: TGTGCCAGCAGGACCAGGGCGTCAGCTAACTATGGCTACACCTTC; CDR3 protein: CASRTRASANYGYTF
D gene: -; J gene: TRBJ2-2; clone size: -; V gene: TRBV11-3; CDR3 DNA: TGTGCCAGCAGCAGCAACGGGGGATCTAACACCGGGGAGCTGTTTTTT; CDR3 protein: CASSSNGGSNTGELFF
D gene: -; J gene: TRBJ2-7; clone size: -; V gene: TRBV4-1; CDR3 DNA: TGCGCCAGCAGCCCGGGCCAAATAGGACTGACGTACGAGCAGTACTTC; CDR3 protein: CASSPGQIGLTYEQYF
D gene: -; J gene: TRBJ1-6; clone size: once; V gene: TRBV6-5; CDR3 DNA: TGTGCCAGCAGTTACGCGGGGCTCTATAATTCACCCCTCCACTTT; CDR3 protein: CASSYAGLYNSPLHF
D gene: TRBD2; J gene: TRBJ2-2; clone size: -; V gene: TRBV23-1; CDR3 DNA: TGCGCCAGCAGTCAAACTGGACTAGCGGGGGGTAACACCGGGGAGCTGTTTTTT; CDR3 protein: CASSQTGLAGGNTGELFF
D gene: TRBD1; J gene: TRBJ1-6; clone size: -; V gene: TRBV30; CDR3 DNA: TGTGCCCGCACAGGGGTGGCTTCACCCCTCCACTTT; CDR3 protein: CARTGVASPLHF
D gene: -; J gene: TRBJ1-1; clone size: -; V gene: TRBV5-8; CDR3 DNA: TGTGCCAGCTACTACAGGTATTCTGAAGCTTTCTTT; CDR3 protein: CASYYRYSEAFF
D gene: -; J gene: TRBJ1-2; clone size: -; V gene: TRBV6-5; CDR3 DNA: TGTGCCAGCACCTCACAGGGCGCGAACTATGGCTACACCTTC; CDR3 protein: CASTSQGANYGYTF